The 26 T cell receptor beta chains given below trace back to one sample, sequenced in a study of chemoradiotherapy in HPV16-positive cancers. The data were produced by immunoSEQ multiplex PCR, yet TCRdb's version contains in-frame clones alone and is incomplete. The sample lists around 30,000 clones, approximately 92% occurring once. Here the sequenced sample was blood, taken from a patient who underwent chemoradiotherapy. The receptors come from a human donor with HPV-associated anogenital cancer.

V gene TRBV19 combines with J gene TRBJ1-1; D is ambiguous. CDR3 length equals 15 residues. With 5 bases removed from V and 3 bases from J, the gap between germline ends came to 16 bases. Germline lookup yields CDR1 LNHDA and CDR2 SQIVND (reference sequence). CDR3 DNA sequence: TGTGCCAGTAGTTGGGGAGGGAGGGAGGACACTGAAGCTTTCTTT. Protein product: CASSWGGREDTEAFF. The variable domain in full, completed from reference TRBV19 and TRBJ1-1, reads DGGITQSPKYLFRKEGQNVTLSCEQNLNHDAMYWYRQDPGQGLRLIYYSQIVNDFQKGDIAEGYSVSREKKESFPLTVTSAQKNPTAFYLCASSWGGREDTEAFFGQGTRLTVV.

The chain recombines TRBV13 with TRBJ1-1, with 7 bases identical to TRBD1. The CDR3 extends over 14 amino acids. The V and J ends lost 5 bases and 4 bases, in that order; junction bases with no gene match: 7. The V gene's germline CDR1 is PRHDT and CDR2 FYEKMQ (reference sequence). CDR3 DNA sequence: TGTGCCAGCAGCCCCCGACAGGGATTCACTGAAGCTTTCTTT. Protein product: CASSPRQGFTEAFF.

The chain joins TRBV2 to TRBJ2-6, with D perhaps matching TRBD2 (6 bases). The CDR3 runs 18 residues. V was shortened by 2 bases and J by 2 bases, with 16 bases between the two germline ends. Germline V gene lookup returns CDR1 SNHLY and CDR2 FYNNEI. The CDR3 DNA sequence: TGTGCCAGCAGTGAATATACGGGGGTTAGCGCTGGGGCCAACGTCCTGACTTTC. Translation: CASSEYTGVSAGANVLTF.

This clone was seen a single time. The CDR3 region has the DNA TGTGCCAGCAGTTACTCAGGCAGGAACCACTACGAGCAGTACTTC. Residues: CASSYSGRNHYEQYF. The chain links TRBV6-5 to TRBJ2-7; the D is unclear. From germline, CDR1 is MNHEY and CDR2 SVGAGI. This CDR3 spans 15 amino acids. Trimming pared 0 bases from V and 3 bases from J, leaving 12 bases between.

This chain joins TRBV6-4 and TRBJ2-1; D is perhaps TRBD1 (6 bases). The V end lost 0 bases, the J end lost 8 bases, and 11 bases lay between the germline ends. The CDR3 covers 14 residues. CDR1 is MRHNA and CDR2 is SNTAGT in the germline V gene. The CDR3 sequence is CASSDSPGADEQFF. CDR3 nucleotide sequence: TGTGCCAGCAGTGACTCACCAGGGGCGGATGAGCAGTTCTTC.

The J gene is TRBJ1-4, the V gene TRBV11-2, with TRBD1 as a possible D gene (6 bases). In germline, CDR1 is SGHAT, CDR2 FQNNGV. This CDR3 contains 12 residues. Trimming shortened V by 5 bases and J by 12 bases, and 13 bases separated the two germline ends. In DNA, the CDR3 is TGTGCCAGCAGCCAGGGGTCGGTGGAACTGTTTTTT. Amino acid sequence: CASSQGSVELFF.

The chain is built from TRBV21-1 and TRBJ1-4; TRBD1, the table's D call, was not compared with the DNA. TRBV21-1 is a pseudogene locus. This CDR3 contains 16 residues. The CDR3 reads CASSWGRGQLNEKLFF. CDR3 nucleotide sequence: TGTGCCAGCAGTTGGGGTCGGGGACAGTTGAATGAAAAACTGTTTTTT.

This clone was recorded a few times. The rearrangement uses TRBV6-1 and TRBJ1-5, with D unresolved. Trimming stripped 8 bases from V and 3 bases from J, with 17 bases between. The CDR3 contains 15 residues. Germline CDR1 and CDR2: MNHNS and SASEGT. The CDR3, as DNA: TGTGCCAGCGGGCGAGAGGGATACGTCAATCAGCCCCAGCATTTT. It translates to CASGREGYVNQPQHF.

The rearrangement uses TRBV4-1 and TRBJ2-3; a weak D match, TRBD2 (6 bases). The CDR3 length is 14 residues. Per germline, CDR1 MGHRA and CDR2 YSYEKL. V was cut by 0 bases and J by 6 bases, with 10 bases left in between. The CDR3 DNA reads TGCGCCAGCAGCCAAGACGACGCGGGGGATACGCAGTATTTT. Translated, it gives CASSQDDAGDTQYF.

The rearrangement uses TRBV7-9 and TRBJ1-2; no definite D call. Germline CDR1 SEHNR, CDR2 FQNEAQ (reference sequence). The CDR3 is 12 amino acids. V was cut by 0 bases and J by 1 base, with 0 bases left in between. The CDR3 DNA is TGTGCCAGCAGCTTAGCTAACTATGGCTACACCTTC. Its translation: CASSLANYGYTF.

The chain carries TRBV18 and TRBJ2-6, with 10 bases identical to TRBD1. Losses at the gene ends were 2 bases for V and 0 bases for J; bases not matched to a gene: 4. The CDR3 contains 18 residues. Germline values: CDR1 KGHSH, CDR2 LQKENI. The CDR3 nucleotides read TGTGCCAGCTCACCAATGGGACAGGGGAGCTCTGGGGCCAACGTCCTGACTTTC. Protein product: CASSPMGQGSSGANVLTF.

The chain employs TRBV7-6 and TRBJ2-3; TRBD2 aligns across 8 bases. The germline CDR1 and CDR2 sequences are SGHVS and FNYEAQ. This CDR3 region has 15 residues. Trimming cost V 5 bases and J 5 bases; bases outside gene matches: 9. CDR3 bases: TGTGCCAGCAGCGGTATCGGGGGGGAGGGAGATACGCAGTATTTT. As protein: CASSGIGGEGDTQYF.

This clone has more than one count but fewer than ten. The chain joins TRBV18 to TRBJ2-7, with 7 bases lining up with TRBD1. This CDR3 is 17 amino acids long. V dropped 3 bases and J dropped 4; count of bases not matched to a gene: 15. Looked up from germline, CDR1 is KGHSH and CDR2 is LQKENI. CDR3 amino acids: CASSPPVGGRGKYEQYF. CDR3 coding DNA: TGTGCCAGCTCACCTCCTGTTGGTGGCAGGGGGAAATACGAGCAGTACTTC.

The chain has TRBV19 and TRBJ2-7; 7 nucleotides match TRBD1. The V gene end was trimmed by 6 bases and the J gene end by 3 bases; junction bases not matched to a gene: 5. The CDR3 is made up of 13 amino acids. CDR1 is LNHDA, CDR2 SQIVND, per germline (reference sequence). This CDR3 is CASSGQVFYEQYF. Here the CDR3 DNA reads TGTGCCAGTAGCGGACAGGTATTCTACGAGCAGTACTTC.

In DNA form, the CDR3 reads TGTGCCAGCAGTTATGAGGCATTCTCTGGAAACACCATATATTTT. Translating gives CASSYEAFSGNTIYF. V is TRBV6-6 and J is TRBJ1-3, with D unresolved. The V gene's germline CDR1 is MNHNY and CDR2 SVGAGI (reference sequence). The length of the CDR3 is 15 residues. Trimming pared 3 bases from V and 0 bases from J, leaving 9 bases between.

The chain joins TRBV30 to TRBJ2-7; TRBD1 or TRBD2 may be the D gene (5 bases each). In germline, CDR1 is GTSNPN, CDR2 SVGIG (reference sequence). The CDR3 extends over 12 amino acids. V was shortened by 1 base and J by 6 bases, with 10 bases between the two germline ends. The DNA of the CDR3 is TGTGCCTGGAGTGGGGATGGGGGCGAGCAGTACTTC. It codes for CAWSGDGGEQYF.

The V call is TRBV18, the J call TRBJ1-1; D uncertain. Trimming removed 0 bases from V and 6 bases from J, with 11 bases in between. CDR1 and CDR2 (germline): KGHSH, LQKENI. CDR3 size: 14 residues. CDR3 sequence reads: CASSPPGLGSEAFF. In DNA, the CDR3 is TGTGCCAGCTCACCACCGGGTCTGGGGTCTGAAGCTTTCTTT.

This chain uses TRBV19 with TRBJ2-6; possibly TRBD1 or TRBD2 for D (5 bases each). CDR1 and CDR2 (germline): LNHDA, SQIVND (reference sequence). Trimming took 5 bases from V and 0 from J, leaving 17 bases between them. The CDR3 totals 18 residues. CDR3 sequence: CASSQGGPYLSGANVLTF. The DNA of the CDR3 is TGTGCCAGTAGTCAGGGCGGGCCCTATCTCTCTGGGGCCAACGTCCTGACTTTC.

This rearrangement joins TRBV19 to TRBJ1-5, with D maybe TRBD1 (6 bases). Trimming removed 6 bases from V and 0 bases from J, with 9 bases in between. CDR1 and CDR2 (germline): LNHDA, SQIVND (reference sequence). The CDR3 runs to 14 residues. CDR3 protein: CASSTGLSNQPQHF. The CDR3 DNA reads as TGTGCCAGTAGCACAGGGCTTAGCAATCAGCCCCAGCATTTT.

This clone was recorded once. The CDR3 loop reads CASSTDRGHHGYTF. The DNA for the CDR3 is TGTGCCAGCAGTACGGACAGGGGGCATCATGGCTACACCTTC. V is TRBV5-5 and J is TRBJ1-2; 11 positions match TRBD1. CDR3 length: 14 residues. Looked up from germline, CDR1 is SGHKS and CDR2 is YYEKEE (reference sequence). V lost 5 bases and J lost 6; bases outside the gene matches: 6.

This CDR3 reads CASSSPTGGETQYF. The CDR3 coding sequence is TGTGCCAGCAGCTCCCCGACAGGCGGGGAGACCCAGTACTTC. V and J are TRBV5-4 and TRBJ2-5; a weak D match, TRBD1 (6 bases). V lost 3 bases and J lost 5, with 14 bases in between. The CDR3 totals 14 residues. Germline V gene lookup returns CDR1 SGHNT and CDR2 YYREEE (reference sequence).

The rearrangement links TRBV30 to TRBJ1-5, with D tentatively TRBD1 (6 bases). Trimming took 5 bases from V and 5 from J, leaving 7 bases between them. This CDR3 has 11 amino acids. CDR1 GTSNPN and CDR2 SVGIG come from the germline V gene (reference sequence). CDR3 in DNA: TGTGCCTGGGGGACACATCAGCCCCAGCATTTT. Amino acids: CAWGTHQPQHF. The whole variable domain, filled in from reference TRBV30 and TRBJ1-5, reads SQTIHQWPATLVQPVGSPLSLECTVEGTSNPNLYWYRQAAGRGLQLLFYSVGIGQISSEVPQNLSASRPQDRQFILSSKKLLLSDSGFYLCAWGTHQPQHFGDGTRLSIL.

This sequence joins TRBV28 and TRBJ2-3, with D possibly TRBD1 on 6 matching bases. V was shortened by 8 bases and J by 2 bases, with 17 bases between the two germline ends. Per the germline V gene, CDR1 is MDHEN and CDR2 is SYDVKM. The CDR3 length is 15 residues. CDR3 protein: CASSPGTLFTDTQYF. CDR3 nucleotides: TGTGCCAGCTCTCCCGGGACACTTTTCACAGATACGCAGTATTTT.

Only one count was recorded for this clone. DNA for the CDR3: TGTGCCAGTAGTATAATAGCGGGGGGGCCGGCCTACAATGAGCAGTTCTTC. As protein: CASSIIAGGPAYNEQFF. The chain combines TRBV19 with TRBJ2-1, with 11 bases that match TRBD2. Germline V gene sequence: CDR1 LNHDA, CDR2 SQIVND (reference sequence). After removal of 2 bases from V and 2 bases from J, the junction contained 5 bases not matched to a gene. The CDR3 totals 17 residues.

The chain joins TRBV14 to TRBJ1-1; 7 bases map to TRBD1. V dropped 4 bases and J dropped 1; count of bases not matched to a gene: 12. Germline V gives CDR1 SGHDN, CDR2 FVKESK. The CDR3 contains 17 residues. CDR3 sequence (DNA): TGTGCCAGCAGCCTACCGGGACAGCTTTTGGCGAACACTGAAGCTTTCTTT. This gives the protein CASSLPGQLLANTEAFF.

This clone was counted only a few times. This chain connects TRBV4-1 to TRBJ1-5, with D perhaps TRBD1 (6 bases). This CDR3 spans 16 amino acids. Germline V gene data show CDR1 as MGHRA and CDR2 as YSYEKL. Trimming took off 1 base at V and 1 base at J, with 11 bases between the two ends. Written as DNA, the CDR3 is TGCGCCAGCAGCCAAGTTTTACAGGGCAGCAATCAGCCCCAGCATTTT. Amino acid sequence: CASSQVLQGSNQPQHF.